Shown below are 10 T cell receptor beta chains from a single sample sequenced in a study of Graves' ophthalmopathy and Graves' hyperthyroidism. Beta-chain TCR CDR3 regions were amplified from RNA transcripts. HTBI-primed RT-PCR formed the first round, and a multiplex PCR formed the second. TCRdb processed the multiplex PCR reads anew with MiXCR; each CDR3 protein has one entry. The repertoire holds 500,000 to 700,000 distinct CDR3 sequences, with under 45% as singletons. Material for sequencing was peripheral blood or thyroid tissue (not recorded which). These receptors were collected from an adult man with Graves' hyperthyroidism.

As to this clonotype: This may come from a read error, since a much larger clone is one base off. This sequence joins TRBV20-1 and TRBJ1-3; D is undetermined. Trimming cost V 1 base and J 2 bases, with 9 bases left between them. Germline assignment: CDR1 DFQATT and CDR2 SNEGSKA (reference sequence). This CDR3 comprises 14 residues. This CDR3 is CSARGGGAGNTIYF. Written as DNA, the CDR3 is TGCAGTGCTAGAGGGGGTGGGGCTGGAAACACCATATATTTT.

The chain has TRBV4-1 and TRBJ1-1; the D is unclear. The CDR3 runs 17 residues. V dropped 1 base and J dropped 6 bases, with 21 bases sitting between them. The germline gives CDR1 MGHRA, CDR2 YSYEKL. DNA of the CDR3: TGCGCCAGCAGCCAAGGTCCGTGGGTGACGGTAAGGTCTGAAGCTTTCTTT. Its translation: CASSQGPWVTVRSEAFF.

This chain joins TRBV7-3 and TRBJ2-5; TRBD1 agrees at 8 bases. This CDR3 is built from 13 residues. V lost 5 bases and J lost 11; bases outside the gene matches: 10. Per the germline V gene, CDR1 is SGHTA and CDR2 is FQGTGA. CDR3 sequence (DNA): TGTGCCAGCAGCAAGGACAGGGCTGATACGCAGTACTTC. Its translation is CASSKDRADTQYF.

This clonotype appeared many times. The chain combines TRBV2 with TRBJ2-5; the D gene is possibly TRBD1 (6 bases). Per germline, CDR1 SNHLY and CDR2 FYNNEI. CDR3 size: 13 residues. V lost 6 bases and J lost 6, with 14 bases in between. The CDR3 DNA is TGTGCCAGCAGGGACCGGGACAAAAAGACCCAGTACTTC. Translation gives CASRDRDKKTQYF.

The V and J genes are TRBV15 and TRBJ2-2; 9 nucleotides align to TRBD1. V shed 9 bases, J shed 5 bases, and the junction held 7 bases outside the gene matches. The germline gives CDR1 LNHNV, CDR2 YYDKDF (reference sequence). This CDR3 has 14 residues. The CDR3 loop reads CATTGTGFTGELFF. CDR3 nucleotide sequence: TGTGCCACTACCGGGACAGGGTTTACCGGGGAGCTGTTTTTT.

About this clonotype itself: A read error is possible here, since a much larger clone lies one base away. Since the CDR3 does not end with the conserved phenylalanine or tryptophan, this likely comes from a read error. The chain couples TRBV7-3 to TRBJ1-1; weak D call: TRBD1 (6 bases). The CDR3 consists of 14 residues. The germline gives CDR1 SGHTA, CDR2 FQGTGA. V shed 2 bases and J shed 7 bases, with 14 bases lying between them. This CDR3 is CASSLSLTGIEAFL. The DNA for the CDR3 is TGTGCCAGCAGCTTATCTCTCACAGGGATTGAAGCTTTCCTT.

This clonotype was observed a single time. This sequence joins TRBV2 and TRBJ1-1; 11 positions agree with TRBD1. V lost 6 bases and J lost 4; bases outside the gene matches: 4. The CDR3 contains 14 residues. The germline V gene encodes CDR1 SNHLY and CDR2 FYNNEI. The CDR3 protein is CASRKGTGGTEAFF. The CDR3 DNA is TGTGCCAGCAGGAAGGGGACAGGGGGCACTGAAGCTTTCTTT. The full variable domain, in which reference TRBV2 and TRBJ1-1 provide the parts outside the CDR3, is EPEVTQTPSHQVTQMGQEVILRCVPISNHLYFYWYRQILGQKVEFLVSFYNNEISEKSEIFDDQFSVERPDGSNFTLKIRSTKLEDSAMYFCASRKGTGGTEAFFGQGTRLTVV.

At least ten counts were recorded for this clonotype. V is TRBV25-1 and J is TRBJ1-2, with D unresolved. From germline, CDR1 is MGHDK and CDR2 SYGVNS. The CDR3 is 13 amino acids. The V gene lost 1 base and the J gene lost 7 bases, with 10 bases spanning the gap. This CDR3 is CASSEWGGLGYTF. The CDR3 DNA is TGTGCCAGCAGTGAATGGGGTGGGCTTGGCTACACCTTC.

This clonotype was detected ten times or more. The chain has TRBV15 and TRBJ2-5; 7 bases fit TRBD1. Germline V gene data show CDR1 as LNHNV and CDR2 as YYDKDF (reference sequence). There are 14 residues in the CDR3. V lost 5 bases to trimming and J lost 9 bases; unmatched junction nucleotides: 12. The CDR3 DNA reads TGTGCCACCAGCGTGGACAGGTTGGGCCAGGCCCAGTACTTC. Encoded protein: CATSVDRLGQAQYF.

CDR3 protein: CASSLTPGNTDTQYF. In DNA, the CDR3 is TGTGCCAGCAGCTTAACTCCGGGAAACACAGATACGCAGTATTTT. This chain links TRBV7-3 with TRBJ2-3, with a possible D match to TRBD2 (5 bases). The CDR3 totals 15 residues. Germline V gives CDR1 SGHTA, CDR2 FQGTGA. V shed 0 bases and J shed 2 bases, with 9 bases lying between them.